These 10 T cell receptor beta chains originate from one sample sequenced in a study of T cells in Graves' hyperthyroidism and ophthalmopathy. There were TCR beta CDR3 regions amplified from RNA transcripts. The TCR CDR3 was amplified in a first-round RT-PCR using the HTBI primer set. TCRdb reprocessed the multiplex PCR reads via MiXCR and lists one record per CDR3 protein. The sample holds approximately 420,000 distinct CDR3 sequences, 12% to 15% seen once. Sample: blood. The receptor set was obtained from a woman under 30 with Graves' hyperthyroidism.

This clonotype was observed a handful of times. This chain joins TRBV3-1 and TRBJ2-4, with 8 nucleotides matching TRBD2. The CDR3 is 16 residues long. J gave up 1 base and V 3 bases, and 5 bases lay outside the gene matches. Germline V CDR1 and CDR2: LGHDT, YNNKEL (reference sequence). CDR3: CASSQPTSGAKNIQYF. In DNA, the CDR3 is TGTGCCAGCAGCCAGCCAACTAGCGGTGCCAAAAACATTCAGTACTTC.

The J gene is TRBJ2-3, the V gene TRBV19, with a tentative D call TRBD2 (7 bases). This CDR3 has 14 amino acids. V was pared by 5 bases and J by 6 bases, with 15 bases between. Germline CDR1 LNHDA, CDR2 SQIVND (reference sequence). The CDR3 sequence is CASSGGGARDTQYF. CDR3 coding DNA: TGTGCCAGTAGTGGGGGGGGCGCAAGGGATACGCAGTATTTT.

This clonotype has a count of ten or more. J is TRBJ2-7 and V is TRBV20-1, with 11 nucleotides matching TRBD1. Per the germline V gene, CDR1 is DFQATT and CDR2 is SNEGSKA (reference sequence). The CDR3 runs 13 residues. The trim removed 5 bases at V and 2 bases at J, leaving 2 bases unmatched. CDR3 sequence reads: CSAAGQGAYEQYF. The CDR3 bases are TGCAGTGCTGCGGGACAGGGGGCCTACGAGCAGTACTTC.

This clonotype has a count of ten or more. The V and J genes are TRBV11-2 and TRBJ2-1, with 9 bases that match TRBD2. The CDR3 sequence is 17 residues long. CDR1 is SGHAT and CDR2 is FQNNGV in the germline V gene. J lost 3 bases, V lost 0 bases, and 6 bases had no gene match. In DNA, the CDR3 is TGTGCCAGCAGCTTAGATGCAGAGCGGGAGGTCTACAATGAGCAGTTCTTC. Translated, it gives CASSLDAEREVYNEQFF.

Concerning this clonotype: Possible read error: a much larger clone is one base away. The chain employs TRBV12-3 or TRBV12-4 and TRBJ1-5; D unclear. This CDR3 comprises 14 residues. Trimming took off 5 bases at V and 2 bases at J, with 10 bases between the two ends. The CDR3, as DNA: TGTGCCAGCAGTAATCTCGGGCGCAATCAGCCCCAGCATTTT. This translates into CASSNLGRNQPQHF.

This clonotype was seen repeatedly, ten times or more. This chain connects TRBV28 to TRBJ2-1, with a possible D match to TRBD2 (5 bases). Deletions cut 7 bases from V and 4 bases from J, with 17 bases between. Germline values: CDR1 MDHEN, CDR2 SYDVKM. CDR3 length: 15 residues. Here the CDR3 DNA reads TGTGCCAGCACAGTGGGGATCGGGGATTACAATGAGCAGTTCTTC. Translating gives CASTVGIGDYNEQFF.

There are many counts of this clonotype. This chain links TRBV28 with TRBJ2-2; the match to TRBD1 covers 7 bases. V was pared by 6 bases and J by 4 bases, with 8 bases of the junction left unmatched. CDR3 length equals 15 residues. Per germline, CDR1 MDHEN and CDR2 SYDVKM. CDR3 sequence: CASSMTGIGTGELFF. For the CDR3, the DNA is TGTGCCAGCAGCATGACAGGGATTGGCACCGGGGAGCTGTTTTTT.

The chain couples TRBV28 to TRBJ1-1; 7 bases are shared with TRBD1. Per the germline V gene, CDR1 is MDHEN and CDR2 is SYDVKM. This CDR3 comprises 15 residues. V was pared by 5 bases and J by 5 bases, with 11 bases of the junction left unmatched. CDR3 protein: CASSLWTGGPTEAFF. The CDR3 DNA reads TGTGCCAGCAGTCTCTGGACAGGCGGCCCAACTGAAGCTTTCTTT.

This clonotype showed up many times. This chain uses TRBV5-1 with TRBJ1-5; D unclear. The V gene lost 0 bases and the J gene lost 0 bases, with 10 bases spanning the gap. Germline V gene sequence: CDR1 SGHRS, CDR2 YFSETQ. There are 16 residues in the CDR3. CDR3 amino acids: CASSLEPGNSNQPQHF. The CDR3 nucleotides are TGCGCCAGCAGCTTGGAACCGGGAAATAGCAATCAGCCCCAGCATTTT.

Turning to this clonotype: At one end, the junction sequence differs from germline, possibly due to a read error. V is TRBV12-3 or TRBV12-4 and J is TRBJ2-5, with D maybe TRBD2 (6 bases). The CDR3 is made up of 13 amino acids. CDR3 loop: CVSSLGRKETQYF. The DNA for the CDR3 is TGTGTCAGCAGTTTAGGGAGGAAAGAGACCCAGTACTTC.